This TCR beta chain was captured in a study of breast tumors, draining lymph nodes, adjacent tissues. Samples came from axillary lymph nodes draining the breast cancer. Using its own MiXCR run on the multiplex PCR reads, TCRdb lists one record per CDR3 protein. Here the sample spans hundreds of thousands of distinct CDR3 sequences, about 30% being singletons. In the case of this clonotype: This clone may be a read error of a much larger clone one base away.

This receptor was taken from a female donor with breast cancer. Some clones in this sample may be carry-over from other donors' samples. Sequencing was done on a sample of axillary lymph node tissue.

CDR3 nucleotides: TGCGGTGCTAGTGTAGGCGAGACCCAGTACTTC. This gives the protein CGASVGETQYF. The chain employs TRBV20-1 and TRBJ2-5; D gene unclear. The CDR3 runs to 11 residues. The germline CDR1 and CDR2 sequences are DFQATT and SNEGSKA (reference sequence).